This TCR beta chain was recovered during a study of cytomegalovirus exposure and HLA in healthy donors (dated by TCRdb to the late 2010s). About the investigation overall: In an earlier analysis of under 750 of the donors, 250 to 300 Gb of sequence data and 117 million unique TCR beta sequences from about 179 million T cells were reported. Of the roughly 430 genotyped donors, roughly 85% fell in the genetic ancestry cluster associated with self-reported Caucasian donors. Every repertoire in the discovery cohort had been generated on one and the same sequencing platform. HLA typing covered class I and class II loci at four-digit resolution. High-throughput TCR immunosequencing, statistical association of individual TCRs with disease status, and machine learning were combined to predict cytomegalovirus infection status. Because of strong linkage in the cohort, a handful of DR-DQ haplotypes were treated as single units for association and clustering. An early release that covered several hundred HLA-typed donors contained about 300 gigabases of sequencing data and around 80 million unique TCR sequences. Among roughly 370 genotyped donors of the cohort, an average of approximately 250,000 unique TCR beta nucleotide sequences were sequenced per donor, around 20% of them non-productive. Alongside the repertoire data, information on donor age, sex, ethnicity and CMV serostatus was compiled. The study used immunosequencing to profile the T cell repertoires of approximately 690 subjects and linked those repertoires to cytomegalovirus serostatus. Along with the approximately 700-subject first cohort, a separate validation cohort of more than 90 different subjects was used. Rather than using new phenotypic data, the later analysis identified candidate immune exposures from TCR beta sequences and from how often those sequences occurred across donors. Typing coverage differed by locus: A, B, C, DRB1 and DQB1 were typed in roughly 620-640 donors, DQA1 in 522, DPA1 in 600 to 610, and DPB1 in 400 to 480. Genome-wide SNP genotypes for about 60% of the roughly 700 donors were used in a later genetic analysis, which treated that subset as a discovery cohort. To study patterns of TCR occurrence, a later analysis re-analyzed previously published TCR beta repertoires from around 670 donors and added high-resolution HLA genotyping. The study was designed to test whether signatures of past pathogen exposure could be identified by cataloging public T cell receptors. In an earlier analysis of over 550 of the donors, high-throughput TCR beta sequencing was used to judge whether each TCR beta V gene segment behaved as functional or pseudogenic.

Library generation was performed with the immunoSEQ multiplex PCR assay. A mixture of 60 forward primers for TCR Vbeta segments and 13 reverse primers for TCR Jbeta segments was used in the multiplex PCR. A multiplex PCR assay on genomic DNA amplified the CDR3 region of rearranged TCR beta genes. Amplified TCR beta libraries were sequenced as 87-base-pair reads on the Illumina HiSeq System. For the original study's pipeline: A later analysis counted about 76 million unique TCR beta chains across the roughly 700 repertoires, and about 10 million of these chains were shared by at least two donors. To remove PCR and sequencing errors, raw reads were error-corrected and collapsed into unique sequences using a nearest-neighbor algorithm that merged closely related sequences. CDR3 sequences were aligned to IMGT reference sequences to assign V, D and J gene segments. For a sequence to be retained, a match of at least six nucleotides was required to both a V gene segment and a J gene segment. A rearrangement was called productive if the CDR3 had no stop codons and remained in frame with V and J, and every other rearrangement was called non-productive. CDR3 was defined by IMGT convention, running from the second conserved V-encoded cysteine to the conserved J-encoded phenylalanine. Sequences without an unambiguous match to a single V gene segment were excluded from the earlier analysis of approximately 560 of the donors. In an earlier analysis of several hundred of the donors, V segments were called functional above 56.7% productive rearrangements and were called segregating when the between-donor standard deviation exceeded 5%. A statistical classification framework was built to diagnose cytomegalovirus status from the catalog of TCR beta chain sequences. In a later analysis, TCR nucleotide sequences were compared against IMGT/GENE-DB human TR gene sequences so that V and J genes could be assigned. In a later analysis, CDR3 sequences and most-parsimonious VDJ recombination scenarios were assigned using the TCRdist pipeline. In a later analysis, each TCR beta chain was defined by its CDR3 amino acid sequence together with its V-gene family, and reads lacking a unique V-gene family were excluded. A later analysis removed over 500 highly shared, low-generation-probability nucleotide sequences to deal with suspected cross-contamination and a sequencing artifact. In a later analysis, a clonal expansion index was calculated for each public chain from normalized within-repertoire ranks of inferred template counts. Generation probabilities in a later analysis came from a VDJ recombination model fitted to out-of-frame rearrangements, and those results were checked against IGoR. Hypergeometric tests were used in a later analysis to score TCR-TCR, TCR-HLA and TCR-CMV co-occurrence, with a repertoire-size bias correction applied to the TCR pairs. To estimate false discovery rates, a later analysis permuted the HLA or CMV assignments 20 times. In a later analysis, co-occurring TCRs were grouped with DBSCAN, and TCRdist sequence similarity was added when clustering was performed within HLA-allele-positive subsets. For co-occurrence clustering, repertoires with fewer than 30,000 or more than 120,000 public chains were excluded, along with five or six repertoires with anomalous nucleotide sharing. Held by TCRdb, this immuneACCESS table contains in-frame sequences only and omits some clones. Under half of the omission traces to an unresolved V gene where checked; the cause of the rest is unknown. Clonal size and the V and J genes are those of that table, whereas D and trimming came from the DNA. This sample's table lists 100,000 to 150,000 clones. The ten largest clones capture roughly 1.6% of the sample.

As encoded in the germline V gene, CDR1 is SGHAT while CDR2 is FQNNGV. Germline trimming amounts to 6 bases on V and 2 bases on J, with 12 as the count of junction bases outside the gene matches. The CDR3 contains 16 residues, cysteine and phenylalanine counted. Only the CDR3 portion is preserved as DNA: 48 bases, with reading frame beginning at the first base. The cohort comprised 670 or so healthy bone marrow donors. All cohort members were sampled while nominally healthy, although unrecorded immune exposures were likely present. The donor tested CMV seronegative, placing the donor among the roughly 350 seronegative members of the cohort. Each donor provided a peripheral blood sample, and peripheral blood mononuclear cells were used for TCR beta sequencing. The Qiagen DNeasy Blood Extraction Kit was used to extract genomic DNA from the blood cell samples. In the case of this clone: Its antigen is unknown.

The paper as a whole reports these results and caveats: A cluster of highly shared sequence variants was judged likely to represent a technical artifact of the sequencing pipeline. HLA typing was unavailable for some donors at each locus, so association tests used only the typed subset. Immune exposure information for the cohort was limited to CMV serostatus. The authors suggested that the approach could potentially be extended to other disease states and immunological phenotypes. In a later analysis, most CMV-associated TCR beta chains were found to appear HLA-restricted, with HLA associations seemingly driven largely by CMV exposure. A later analysis associated 17,000 or so TCR beta sequences with specific HLA alleles at a false discovery rate of 0.05. In a later genetic analysis, fewer N-insertions in productive TCRs were reported among donors in an Asian-associated ancestry cluster than the roughly 640-donor mean. Across donors, most TCR sequences were observed very rarely, whereas some public TCRs were present in many individuals. According to a later analysis, TCR association rates differed among HLA loci, with DRB1 alleles showing the most associated TCRs and HLA-C alleles showing the fewest. Compared with equally common non-associated chains, HLA-associated TCR beta chains in a later analysis were more clonally expanded and had lower generation probabilities. Sequencing depth was assumed to be roughly uniform across donors in the presence/absence analyses, though that assumption may not hold. The classifier was reported to diagnose cytomegalovirus status with high specificity and sensitivity in both the original cohort and the validation cohort. Some IMGT-functional V segments, including TRBV6-2 and TRBV6-3, could not be distinguished by the 87-base-pair reads and were therefore excluded. Linkage disequilibrium might explain the correlated functional status among segregating V segments, but an unknown experimental factor could not be excluded. A later genetic analysis associated a missense DCLRE1C variant with V-gene and J-gene trimming of TCR beta chains, and an independent cohort replicated the association. In an earlier analysis of about 600 of the donors, most TCR beta V segments appeared in productive rearrangements about 90% or about 30% of the time, broadly matching IMGT annotations. Three of the identified cytomegalovirus-associated TCR beta chains were confirmed in vitro to be specific for cytomegalovirus antigens. A further reported finding was that TCR beta sequences accurately predicted the HLA-A and HLA-B alleles for most subjects in the first cohort. According to a later analysis, parvovirus B19, influenza, CMV and Epstein-Barr virus appeared linked to several top co-occurrence clusters. When HLA alleles, especially DR and DQ, strongly co-occurred, attributing TCR associations to individual alleles was difficult. Only TCR beta chains were sequenced in this cohort, and the absence of alpha or paired-chain data limited detectable features. In the study, around 150 TCR beta chains were listed as associated with cytomegalovirus. Because counts were too low, around 18 rarely observed V segments, including chromosome 9 orphons, were left out of the earlier analysis of 500 to 650 of the donors.

This TCR was recovered from a woman aged 40 to 55 in good health and CMV-seronegative. Material: PBMCs. This receptor chain uses TRBV11-2 and TRBJ2-7, with 8 junctional bases fitting TRBD2. The nucleotide sequence is given as TGTGCCAGCAGTATGGCCGGGACGGGGGGGACCTACGAGCAGTACTTC. The translation is CASSMAGTGGTYEQYF. Beyond the CDR3, the reference TRBV11-2 and TRBJ2-7 genes provide the residues; the full variable domain reads: EAGVAQSPRYKIIEKRQSVAFWCNPISGHATLYWYQQILGQGPKLLIQFQNNGVVDDSQLPKDRFSAERLKGVDSTLKIQPAKLEDSAVYLCASSMAGTGGTYEQYFGPGTRLTVT.